The 29 T cell receptor beta chains reported below all come from one sample, sequenced in a study of blood T cells in healthy people across ages. Through a sample-barcoded 5' primer and a J-beta primer mix, a second PCR was run for roughly 6 to 12 cycles. TCRdb itself ran the 5' RACE reads through MiXCR, one entry per CDR3 protein. The table shows more than 450,000 distinct CDR3 sequences, with around 27% occurring only once. The same sample was also used in a study of T cells of mothers and their children.

The sample taken for sequencing was blood. These receptors all stem from a boy younger than 10 in good health.

V and J are TRBV9 and TRBJ1-2; 10 bases fit TRBD1. The CDR3 runs to 15 residues. Germline CDR1 and CDR2: SGDLS and YYNGEE. V shed 0 bases and J 2 bases; nucleotides not matched to a gene: 1. This chain's CDR3 is CASSVEGQGNYGYTF. In DNA, the CDR3 is TGTGCCAGCAGCGTAGAGGGACAGGGGAACTATGGCTACACCTTC.

V usage is TRBV7-2 and J usage is TRBJ1-5; 9 bases match TRBD1. The V segment lost 3 bases and the J segment 6 bases; nucleotides outside the gene matches: 3. Germline CDR1 SGHTA, CDR2 FQGNSA. The CDR3 extends over 14 amino acids. CDR3 in amino acids: CASSLGDRVQPQHF. CDR3 nucleotide sequence: TGTGCCAGCAGCTTGGGGGACAGGGTTCAGCCCCAGCATTTT.

In nucleotides, the CDR3 is TGTGCCAGCATGGCGGGAGGGCCGGGGAAAGAGACCCAGTACTTC. Its translation: CASMAGGPGKETQYF. J is TRBJ2-5 and V is TRBV2; 9 bases match TRBD2. CDR3 size: 15 residues. V gave up 7 bases and J gave up 3 bases; unmatched junction bases: 9. Germline CDR1 is SNHLY and CDR2 is FYNNEI.

There are a few counts of this clonotype. The V and J genes are TRBV20-1 and TRBJ2-1, with D unclear. The CDR3 consists of 13 residues. Per the germline V gene, CDR1 is DFQATT and CDR2 is SNEGSKA (reference sequence). With 3 bases removed from V and 8 bases from J, the gap between germline ends came to 14 bases. For the CDR3, the DNA is TGCAGTGCTAGCCGGTCACCCTGGGATGAGCAGTTCTTC. It codes for CSASRSPWDEQFF.

This chain links TRBV11-2 with TRBJ2-1; maybe TRBD1 (5 bases). V lost 0 bases and J lost 2, with 11 bases in between. This CDR3 region has 16 residues. Germline CDR1 and CDR2: SGHAT and FQNNGV. The CDR3: CASSLERQGTYNEQFF. CDR3 DNA: TGTGCCAGCAGCTTAGAGCGCCAGGGTACCTACAATGAGCAGTTCTTC.

The chain has TRBV5-6 and TRBJ2-1; 10 bases are a match to TRBD1. Germline V gives CDR1 SGHDT, CDR2 YYEEEE. The trim removed 0 bases at V and 15 bases at J, leaving 6 bases unmatched. CDR3 size: 13 residues. As DNA, the CDR3 is TGTGCCAGCAGCTTGGGGACAGGGGGTGTCGTGTTCTTC. Translation gives CASSLGTGGVVFF. Together with reference TRBV5-6 and TRBJ2-1, the CDR3 gives the full variable domain: DAGVTQSPTHLIKTRGQQVTLRCSPKSGHDTVSWYQQALGQGPQFIFQYYEEEERQRGNFPDRFSGHQFPNYSSELNVNALLLGDSALYLCASSLGTGGVVFFGPGTRLTVL.

The genes are TRBV6-5 and TRBJ1-1; the match to TRBD1 covers 10 bases. Germline values: CDR1 MNHEY, CDR2 SVGAGI. V was pared by 4 bases and J by 4 bases, with 3 bases of the junction left unmatched. The length of the CDR3 is 14 residues. The CDR3 DNA follows: TGTGCCAGCAGTTCCGGGACAGGGGTCACTGAAGCTTTCTTT. Protein sequence: CASSSGTGVTEAFF.

A word on this clonotype: At one end, the junction sequence differs from germline, possibly due to a read error. The CDR3 DNA sequence: TGTACCAGCAGCTTAGTAATTGACGATACGCAGTATTTT. Protein product: CTSSLVIDDTQYF. The chain uses TRBV7-8 and TRBJ2-3, with D hard to call. Germline CDR1 reads SGHVS; CDR2 reads FQNEAQ. CDR3 length: 13 amino acids.

There are a few counts of this clonotype. The V gene is TRBV5-1, the J gene TRBJ2-6; D is unclear. The germline gives CDR1 SGHRS, CDR2 YFSETQ. The CDR3 sequence is 14 residues long. V lost 4 bases to trimming and J lost 2 bases, with 7 bases between them. The CDR3 region is CASSPEPGANVLTF. The CDR3 nucleotides are TGCGCCAGCAGCCCAGAGCCTGGGGCCAACGTCCTGACTTTC.

The chain carries TRBV12-3 or TRBV12-4 and TRBJ2-3, with unresolved D. This CDR3 contains 13 residues. V lost 6 bases to trimming and J lost 0 bases, with 7 bases between them. CDR3: CASRGFSTDTQYF. CDR3 bases: TGTGCCAGCAGGGGTTTTAGCACAGATACGCAGTATTTT.

In this sample, this clonotype turned up a few times. This chain joins TRBV12-3 or TRBV12-4 and TRBJ1-2, with TRBD1 as a possible D gene (5 bases). The CDR3 totals 13 residues. Trimming shortened V by 7 bases and J by 5 bases, and 14 bases separated the two germline ends. CDR3 bases: TGTGCCAGCACCGACAGATTAGGGTATGGCTACACCTTC. Translation gives CASTDRLGYGYTF.

This clonotype was recorded once. The chain is built from TRBV3-1 and TRBJ2-4, with D perhaps given as TRBD1 or TRBD2 (5 bases each). Germline assignment: CDR1 LGHDT and CDR2 YNNKEL (reference sequence). The V end was cut by 2 bases, the J end by 8 bases, with 16 bases between. This CDR3 has 15 amino acids. The CDR3 sequence is CASSQTGGNRYIQYF. CDR3 DNA sequence: TGTGCCAGCAGCCAAACAGGAGGTAATAGGTACATTCAGTACTTC.

This chain uses TRBV12-3 or TRBV12-4 with TRBJ2-5; D unclear. V dropped 5 bases and J dropped 0 bases, with 13 bases sitting between them. This CDR3 comprises 15 residues. DNA of the CDR3: TGTGCCAGCAGTCCCCTTTATGCGCACCAAGAGACCCAGTACTTC. It is translated as CASSPLYAHQETQYF.

A word on this clonotype: Sequence at one end of the junction differs from germline and may be a read error. The chain combines TRBV14 with TRBJ2-4; 7 bases fit TRBD1. This CDR3 is 13 amino acids long. Germline-derived CDR1 and CDR2 are SGHDN and FVKESK. Here the CDR3 DNA reads TGTGCCAGCAGCCAAAATTACAGGGGCCCTCGGAACTTC. Protein: CASSQNYRGPRNF.

This clonotype was picked up one time. The chain joins TRBV7-2 to TRBJ2-3; TRBD2 agrees at 8 bases. Germline assignment: CDR1 SGHTA and CDR2 FQGNSA. The trim removed 0 bases at V and 3 bases at J, leaving 2 bases unmatched. This CDR3 contains 15 residues. The CDR3 DNA reads as TGTGCCAGCAGCTTAGCGCGGGGGGAGACAGATACGCAGTATTTT. This translates into CASSLARGETDTQYF.

The chain has TRBV5-1 and TRBJ2-5, with D perhaps matching TRBD1 (5 bases). The germline V gene encodes CDR1 SGHRS and CDR2 YFSETQ. The CDR3 covers 15 residues. V was cut by 0 bases and J by 5 bases, with 14 bases left in between. The CDR3 protein is CASSLGARVEETQYF. In nucleotides, the CDR3 is TGCGCCAGCAGCTTGGGGGCCAGGGTCGAGGAGACCCAGTACTTC.

The rearrangement joins TRBV20-1 to TRBJ2-5, with 7 bases fitting TRBD2. Trimming took 7 bases from V and 4 from J; bases not matched to a gene: 15. This CDR3 region has 15 residues. The V gene's germline CDR1 is DFQATT and CDR2 SNEGSKA (reference sequence). CDR3 amino acids: CSVSLGGVGAETQYF. CDR3 nucleotides: TGCAGTGTTTCTCTTGGGGGGGTGGGTGCAGAGACCCAGTACTTC.

This clonotype was seen more than once but under ten times. The chain couples TRBV6-1 to TRBJ1-4; 9 positions agree with TRBD1. From germline, CDR1 is MNHNS and CDR2 SASEGT. CDR3 length: 16 residues. The trim removed 5 bases at V and 4 bases at J, leaving 8 bases unmatched. CDR3 DNA sequence: TGTGCCAGCAGTCCAACTCTGGGACAGGGTAATGAAAAACTGTTTTTT. Residues: CASSPTLGQGNEKLFF.

This clonotype was seen just once. V gene TRBV14 combines with J gene TRBJ1-2; unclear D gene. This CDR3 is 15 amino acids long. The germline V gene has CDR1 SGHDN and CDR2 FVKESK. V gave up 0 bases and J gave up 5 bases, with 13 bases separating them. The CDR3, as DNA: TGTGCCAGCAGCCAAGAGGTCCTACAGCTTTATGGCTACACCTTC. This sequence encodes CASSQEVLQLYGYTF.

This clonotype occurred once. The V and J genes are TRBV30 and TRBJ2-7; D gene ambiguous. V was clipped by 0 bases and J by 3 bases, with 9 bases between them. The germline gives CDR1 GTSNPN, CDR2 SVGIG (reference sequence). CDR3 length equals 13 residues. The CDR3 loop is CAWSVSVGYEQYF. The CDR3 DNA reads as TGTGCCTGGAGTGTAAGCGTGGGCTACGAGCAGTACTTC.

This chain joins TRBV6-6 and TRBJ2-1; TRBD1 matches 7 bases. The V gene end was trimmed by 6 bases and the J gene end by 2 bases; junction bases not matched to a gene: 7. Germline V lookup: CDR1 MNHNY, CDR2 SVGAGI (reference sequence). CDR3 length equals 15 residues. The CDR3 DNA reads TGTGCCAGCAGACAACAGGGGCGTCCCTACAATGAGCAGTTCTTC. Amino acids: CASRQQGRPYNEQFF.

This clonotype was observed a few times. The V call is TRBV6-1, the J call TRBJ1-2; weak D call: TRBD1 (5 bases). Germline values: CDR1 MNHNS, CDR2 SASEGT. The CDR3 loop spans 13 amino acids. Trimming shortened V by 7 bases and J by 4 bases, and 13 bases separated the two germline ends. This CDR3 is CASTGDGLYGYTF. The CDR3 region has the DNA TGTGCCAGCACCGGGGACGGCCTCTATGGCTACACCTTC.

This clonotype has more than one count but fewer than ten. One end of the junction fails to match germline, which may point to a read error. V is TRBV6-5 and J is TRBJ2-5; D might be TRBD1 (6 bases). Matching the DNA end better, TRBJ2-1 makes the J call doubtful. Germline CDR1 reads MNHEY; CDR2 reads SVGAGI. The length of the CDR3 is 14 residues. DNA for the CDR3: TGTGCCAGCGCCAGGGGAGCCTCCTACAACGAGCAGTTCTTC. Protein: CASARGASYNEQFF.

The V gene is TRBV9, the J gene TRBJ1-3, with D unclear. V was pared by 3 bases and J by 1 base, with 8 bases between. There are 14 residues in the CDR3. Germline assignment: CDR1 SGDLS and CDR2 YYNGEE. The CDR3 DNA is TGTGCCAGCAGCGACTTAGGGTCTGGAAACACCATATATTTT. Its translation is CASSDLGSGNTIYF.

This clonotype was counted between two and nine times. The chain uses TRBV5-5 and TRBJ2-5, with TRBD1 matching 9 bases. Germline V gene data show CDR1 as SGHKS and CDR2 as YYEKEE (reference sequence). V was clipped by 2 bases and J by 5 bases; unmatched bases: 7. This CDR3 comprises 15 residues. CDR3 sequence reads: CASSFTQGAGETQYF. For the CDR3, the DNA is TGTGCCAGCAGCTTTACACAGGGGGCTGGGGAGACCCAGTACTTC.

Worth noting for this clonotype: A much larger clonotype is one base distant, so this may be a read error. The chain combines TRBV6-6 with TRBJ2-6; D is possibly TRBD2 (7 bases). The CDR3 is made up of 15 amino acids. Germline CDR1 MNHNY, CDR2 SVGAGI (reference sequence). As DNA, the CDR3 is TGTGCCAGCAGGACCGGGACACGGGGGGCCAACGTCCTGGCTTTC. It yields the protein CASRTGTRGANVLAF.

This clonotype was detected a few times. This sequence joins TRBV10-3 and TRBJ2-7; no definite D call. V lost 2 bases, J lost 5 bases, and 10 bases lay in between. This CDR3 comprises 13 residues. Per the germline V gene, CDR1 is ENHRY and CDR2 is SYGVKD. The CDR3 bases are TGTGCCATCAGTGAGGGGTTTAGGGACGAGCAGTACTTC. It encodes CAISEGFRDEQYF.

This clonotype was counted between two and nine times. The rearrangement uses TRBV5-1 and TRBJ1-2, with D unresolved. The CDR3 is 12 residues long. Trimming took off 7 bases at V and 0 bases at J, with 7 bases between the two ends. Germline values: CDR1 SGHRS, CDR2 YFSETQ. The CDR3 loop reads CASGQTNYGYTF. The DNA of the CDR3 is TGCGCCAGCGGGCAGACTAACTATGGCTACACCTTC. Together with reference TRBV5-1 and TRBJ1-2, the CDR3 gives the full variable domain: KAGVTQTPRYLIKTRGQQVTLSCSPISGHRSVSWYQQTPGQGLQFLFEYFSETQRNKGNFPGRFSGRQFSNSRSEMNVSTLELGDSALYLCASGQTNYGYTFGSGTRLTVV.

The rearrangement joins TRBV7-8 to TRBJ2-5, with unresolved D. Per germline, CDR1 SGHVS and CDR2 FQNEAQ. Trimming stripped 5 bases from V and 3 bases from J, with 10 bases between. CDR3 length: 13 residues. The CDR3 region has the DNA TGTGCCAGCAGCCTGTTAACGGAAGAGACCCAGTACTTC. Its protein is CASSLLTEETQYF.